This entry lists 18 T cell receptor beta chains sequenced from one sample in a study of shared clonotypes between healthy human individuals. Profiled with immunoSEQ multiplex PCR; TCRdb holds only in-frame clones, not every one. This table has about 2 million clones, roughly 95% appearing once. It was CD45RO-negative cells, positively selected for CCR7, that made up naive CD8 cells, with terminally differentiated effector memory CD45RA+ cells excluded. Sequences were obtained from naive CD8+ T cells sorted from blood. These receptor sequences come from a man aged 18-30 years in good health.

This clone occurred once. This rearrangement joins TRBV10-2 to TRBJ1-4; D unclear. Germline assignment: CDR1 WSHSY and CDR2 SAAADI. This CDR3 has 16 residues. Deletions cut 1 base from V and 0 bases from J, with 9 bases between. CDR3 bases: TGCGCCAGCAGTGAGTATTCGACGTCAACTAATGAAAAACTGTTTTTT. Protein: CASSEYSTSTNEKLFF.

The chain links TRBV19 to TRBJ1-6, with D perhaps TRBD1 (6 bases). V gave up 7 bases and J gave up 2 bases, with 21 bases separating them. The CDR3 is 18 amino acids. CDR1 is LNHDA, CDR2 SQIVND, per germline (reference sequence). CDR3 in DNA: TGTGCCAGTATCACCGGGGGGGGACAATTCACCTATAATTCACCCCTCCACTTT. It translates to CASITGGGQFTYNSPLHF.

Here the CDR3 reads CAWSVAGGPEAFF. The CDR3, as DNA: TGTGCCTGGAGTGTGGCGGGGGGGCCTGAAGCTTTCTTT. V is TRBV30 and J is TRBJ1-1; tentatively, D is TRBD1 (6 bases). The CDR3 loop spans 13 amino acids. Trimming stripped 0 bases from V and 6 bases from J, with 11 bases between. Germline V gene lookup returns CDR1 GTSNPN and CDR2 SVGIG (reference sequence).

J is TRBJ2-5 and V is TRBV6-1; no firm D call. Germline V CDR1 and CDR2: MNHNS, SASEGT. V was clipped by 3 bases and J by 5 bases, with 13 bases between them. This CDR3 contains 14 residues. The CDR3 coding sequence is TGTGCCAGCAGTGAGGGTCCTAGACTTGAGACCCAGTACTTC. It specifies CASSEGPRLETQYF.

The chain combines TRBV29-1 with TRBJ2-2; a weak D match, TRBD2 (5 bases). CDR1 is SQVTM, CDR2 ANQGSEA, per germline. The CDR3 spans 15 residues. V shed 7 bases and J shed 0 bases, with 15 bases lying between them. CDR3 loop: CSGGEDDANTGELFF. The CDR3 coding sequence is TGCAGCGGGGGAGAGGACGATGCGAACACCGGGGAGCTGTTTTTT.

A single count supports this clone. The chain has TRBV28 and TRBJ2-5; 14 bases are a match to TRBD2. The J segment lost 4 bases and the V segment lost 5 bases, leaving 3 bases of the junction unmatched. The CDR3 is made up of 15 amino acids. In germline, CDR1 is MDHEN, CDR2 SYDVKM. CDR3 region: CASSLGLAGAETQYF. Here the CDR3 DNA reads TGTGCCAGCAGTCTGGGACTAGCGGGGGCAGAGACCCAGTACTTC.

The CDR3 DNA sequence: TGTGCCAGCAGCTACGGACAGGGGGCTTACGAGCAGTACTTC. Amino acid sequence: CASSYGQGAYEQYF. This rearrangement joins TRBV13 to TRBJ2-7, with 11 bases matching TRBD1. Per the germline V gene, CDR1 is PRHDT and CDR2 is FYEKMQ (reference sequence). The CDR3 length is 14 residues. The V segment lost 4 bases and the J segment 4 bases; nucleotides outside the gene matches: 3.

The rearrangement links TRBV19 to TRBJ2-1, with D possibly TRBD2 on 5 matching bases. The CDR3 is 15 amino acids. The germline gives CDR1 LNHDA, CDR2 SQIVND (reference sequence). The V end was cut by 0 bases, the J end by 5 bases, with 11 bases between. The CDR3 DNA sequence: TGTGCCAGTAGTATAGACCGGACTTGGAACAATGAGCAGTTCTTC. Translating gives CASSIDRTWNNEQFF.

This chain joins TRBV5-1 and TRBJ1-5, with D unclear. The CDR3 covers 11 residues. The germline gives CDR1 SGHRS, CDR2 YFSETQ. Deletions cut 0 bases from V and 9 bases from J, with 4 bases between. The CDR3 bases are TGCGCCAGCAGCTTGGCGTGGCCCCAGCATTTT. Encoded protein: CASSLAWPQHF.

The chain has TRBV7-9 and TRBJ2-3; D call uncertain. This CDR3 comprises 15 residues. Germline CDR1 and CDR2: SEHNR and FQNEAQ (reference sequence). V gave up 1 base and J gave up 2 bases, with 10 bases separating them. CDR3 residues: CASSLEDRFTDTQYF. The DNA for the CDR3 is TGTGCCAGCAGCTTAGAGGACCGCTTCACAGATACGCAGTATTTT.

This chain uses TRBV15 with TRBJ1-4; D is unclear. The germline V and J ends were trimmed by 0 bases and 7 bases, with 15 bases remaining between them. The CDR3 has 16 residues. The V gene's germline CDR1 is LNHNV and CDR2 YYDKDF (reference sequence). Here the CDR3 reads CATSRDGEGLGEKLFF. For the CDR3, the DNA is TGTGCCACCAGCAGAGATGGGGAAGGCCTCGGTGAAAAACTGTTTTTT.

This clone is a singleton in its sample. The chain couples TRBV5-6 to TRBJ1-1; possibly TRBD1 for D (6 bases). The CDR3 covers 13 residues. Germline lookup yields CDR1 SGHDT and CDR2 YYEEEE. The V gene lost 2 bases and the J gene lost 6 bases, with 11 bases spanning the gap. The CDR3, as DNA: TGTGCCAGCAGCTTCGCGGACAGCCCTGAAGCTTTCTTT. Its protein is CASSFADSPEAFF.

The rearrangement joins TRBV28 to TRBJ1-5; 7 positions agree with TRBD1. The ends lost 5 bases at V and 4 bases at J; junction bases unmatched: 8. Germline values: CDR1 MDHEN, CDR2 SYDVKM. The CDR3 sequence is 15 residues long. The CDR3 DNA reads as TGTGCCAGCAGTCCCGGACAGGCGATTAATCAGCCCCAGCATTTT. Its translation: CASSPGQAINQPQHF.

This sequence joins TRBV7-9 and TRBJ2-3; 14 bases align to TRBD2. Germline loops: CDR1 SEHNR, CDR2 FQNEAQ (reference sequence). V gave up 4 bases and J gave up 1 base; unmatched junction bases: 10. This CDR3 is 19 amino acids long. CDR3 amino acids: CASSCGTSGSEEGTDTQYF. CDR3 in DNA: TGTGCCAGCAGCTGTGGGACTAGCGGGAGTGAGGAAGGCACAGATACGCAGTATTTT.

The chain joins TRBV5-1 to TRBJ2-7, with D maybe TRBD1 (5 bases). This CDR3 contains 15 residues. Trimming shortened V by 0 bases and J by 3 bases, and 13 bases separated the two germline ends. In germline, CDR1 is SGHRS, CDR2 YFSETQ. CDR3 amino acids: CASSLEAGYRYEQYF. The CDR3 DNA reads as TGCGCCAGCAGCTTGGAAGCAGGGTATCGCTACGAGCAGTACTTC.

In its sample, this clone was seen once. The chain is built from TRBV15 and TRBJ2-7; TRBD2 matches at 10 bases. This CDR3 has 13 amino acids. V shed 6 bases, J shed 1 base, and the junction held 0 bases outside the gene matches. Looked up from germline, CDR1 is LNHNV and CDR2 is YYDKDF (reference sequence). This CDR3 is CATRLAGSYEQYF. The CDR3 DNA is TGTGCCACCAGACTAGCGGGATCCTACGAGCAGTACTTC.

Concerning this clone itself: This same CDR3 is encoded by further DNA sequences in the sample. V is TRBV7-9 and J is TRBJ2-7; D is possibly TRBD1 (5 bases). The CDR3 consists of 12 residues. V was cut by 6 bases and J by 4 bases, with 10 bases left in between. Germline V gene lookup returns CDR1 SEHNR and CDR2 FQNEAQ (reference sequence). The CDR3 region has the DNA TGTGCCAGCAGTTTGGGGCAGTACGAGCAGTACTTC. This gives the protein CASSLGQYEQYF.

This clone was seen a single time. The chain employs TRBV30 and TRBJ2-7; D gene uncertain. V was shortened by 3 bases and J by 3 bases, with 9 bases between the two germline ends. The CDR3 length is 12 residues. CDR1 is GTSNPN and CDR2 is SVGIG in the germline V gene (reference sequence). Here the CDR3 reads CAWRDLGYEQYF. Written as DNA, the CDR3 is TGTGCCTGGAGGGATCTAGGCTACGAGCAGTACTTC.